This T cell receptor (beta chain) was found in a study of early T cells in non-severe SARS-CoV-2 infection. Overall study: From unsorted whole blood, bulk RNA was sequenced, and the chains remained unpaired.

MiXCR was run by TCRdb on the 5' RACE reads, yielding one entry per CDR3 protein. The sample lists roughly 20,000 distinct CDR3 sequences, around 5.7% occurring once. A remark on this clonotype: This may be a read error, as it is one base from a much larger clone.

CDR1 SGHAT and CDR2 FQNNGV come from the germline V gene. The CDR3 totals 15 residues. The sequence was collected from an adult who was a healthcare worker with PCR-confirmed SARS-CoV-2 infection or an uninfected control (not recorded which). Sequenced material: whole blood. The rearrangement joins TRBV11-2 to TRBJ2-1; D might be TRBD1 (5 bases). CDR3 nucleotide sequence: TGTGCCGGCAGCTTAGCTATGGGGCCCTACAATGAGCAGTTCTTC. This translates into CAGSLAMGPYNEQFF.